This TCR beta chain was captured in a study of control samples from healthy donors and cancer patients. Trimming removed 2 bases from V and 0 bases from J, with 11 bases in between. Germline V lookup: CDR1 SGHKS, CDR2 YYEKEE (reference sequence). This CDR3 has 15 amino acids. Generated by immunoSEQ multiplex PCR, the TCRdb table keeps only in-frame clones and is missing some. Of some 200,000 clones in the sample, about 93% are singletons; the top ten hold approximately 1.4%. The sequencing input was blood. The source of this sequence is a man aged 45 to 65 in good health. The V gene is TRBV5-5, the J gene TRBJ1-2, with D maybe TRBD1 (5 bases). The CDR3 sequence is CASSLDRQSNYGYTF. The CDR3 region has the DNA TGTGCCAGCAGCTTAGACAGACAATCTAACTATGGCTACACCTTC.